This TCR beta chain came from a study of blood T cell repertoires in COVID-19. Study overall: Collection of acute and convalescent COVID-19 samples took place in the United States, Italy and Spain. PBMCs, B-cell-depleted T cells, or T cells were the source of the cDNA or gDNA that made up the material.

Source study methods: Nucleated cell counts were estimated from reference gene primer amplification. Measured with immunoSEQ multiplex PCR; TCRdb has only the in-frame clones, and not every one. The DNA was the basis for D and trimming; V, J and clone size are from that table. The sample carries fewer than 200,000 clones, over 75% recorded once. V lost 2 bases to trimming and J lost 5 bases; unmatched junction nucleotides: 12. Germline V lookup: CDR1 SQVTM, CDR2 ANQGSEA. The CDR3 runs 17 residues. The clonotype was recovered from a woman in her seventies with acute or convalescent COVID-19. The chain employs TRBV29-1 and TRBJ2-1, with 10 bases that match TRBD2. Material for sequencing was peripheral blood. This CDR3 is CSVEFWGSLAGDNEQFF. The CDR3 nucleotides read TGCAGCGTTGAATTCTGGGGGAGTCTAGCGGGAGACAATGAGCAGTTCTTC.